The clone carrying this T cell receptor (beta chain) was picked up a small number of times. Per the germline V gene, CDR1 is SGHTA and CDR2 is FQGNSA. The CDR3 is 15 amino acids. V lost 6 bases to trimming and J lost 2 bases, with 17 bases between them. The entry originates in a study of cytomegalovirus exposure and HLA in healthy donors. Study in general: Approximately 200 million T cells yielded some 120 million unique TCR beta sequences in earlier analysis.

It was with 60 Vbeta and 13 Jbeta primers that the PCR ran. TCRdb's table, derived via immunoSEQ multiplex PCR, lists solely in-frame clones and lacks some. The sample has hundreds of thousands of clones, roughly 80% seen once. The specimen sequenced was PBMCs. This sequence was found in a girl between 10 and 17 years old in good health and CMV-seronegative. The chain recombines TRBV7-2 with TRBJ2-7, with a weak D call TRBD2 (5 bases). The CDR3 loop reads CASRELPSSPYEQYF. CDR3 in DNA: TGTGCCAGCAGAGAACTCCCTAGCAGCCCCTACGAGCAGTACTTC.